This TCR beta chain was profiled in a study of identical twins. Overall study findings and caveats: Out-of-frame beta chain sequences displayed weaker excess sharing between twins. Cord blood beta clonotypes present at high abundance carried fewer insertions; no such pattern appeared in memory repertoires.

This CDR3 has 15 amino acids. V lost 1 base to trimming and J lost 5 bases, with 15 bases between them. Germline loops: CDR1 SGHTA, CDR2 FQGTGA. Using its own MiXCR run on the 5' RACE reads, TCRdb lists one record per CDR3 protein. The sample has 700,000 or so distinct CDR3 sequences; 8% to 9% are singletons. This clonotype has a handful of counts. What it binds is not known. The same specimen was also included in a second study, on yellow fever vaccine responses in identical twins.

This sequence was found in a young woman in good health. The chain has TRBV7-3 and TRBJ2-7; D uncertain. Sequenced sample: PBMCs. The CDR3 loop reads CASSLNGRIADEQYF. The CDR3 nucleotides are TGTGCCAGCAGCTTAAACGGGCGCATAGCAGACGAGCAGTACTTC. Complete variable domain (other parts from reference TRBV7-3 and TRBJ2-7): GAGVSQTPSNKVTEKGKYVELRCDPISGHTALYWYRQSLGQGPEFLIYFQGTGAADDSGLPNDRFFAVRPEGSVSTLKIQRTERGDSAVYLCASSLNGRIADEQYFGPGTRLTVT.